The TCR beta chain under discussion was sequenced for a study of shared clonotypes between healthy human individuals (dated by TCRdb to the early 2020s). The study in broad terms: A couple of women and a few men aged 18 to 49 years were included in the cohort. Per donor, leukapheresis produced somewhere between about 0.94 and 9.5 billion PBMCs. For each donor, CD4 naive and CD4 memory were each given three plates, CD8 naive was given two plates, and CD8 memory was given one plate. To increase sequencing depth and limit assay-specific biases, different laboratories used diverse techniques to prepare libraries and sequence TCR repertoires. Blood TCR repertoires of roughly five healthy adults were deeply sequenced to estimate repertoire size and the extent of clonotype sharing between individuals.

Overall study results and their limits: Roughly 5% of naive CD4, 3% to 3.5% of naive CD8, approximately 2.2% of memory CD4, and over 0.35% of memory CD8 clonotypes were shared across a few donors. Even with the large sequencing depth, rarefaction of the sorted-subset datasets indicated that sequencing was incomplete. Estimated clonotype richness was generally larger for naive than for memory subsets. Clonotypes shared by all four sorted-subset donors showed higher generation probabilities than non-shared clonotypes. Sampling was limited to blood, and TCR repertoires in tissue likely differ from TCR repertoires in blood. Because the study included a small number of donors, the genetic and exposure-history diversity represented was limited. Pairwise subsampling led to the expectation that sequencing depth would affect the degree of clonotype sharing among donors.

About this clone itself: No antigen is known for it. Base-call qualities are not available, and no considerably larger clone is one nucleotide away.

For the CD8 naive samples, CD45RO-negative cells were positively selected for CCR7, yielding a CD45RA+CCR7+ population from which TemRA cells were excluded. Donors were healthy HIV-negative adults with no recently reported acute infections or vaccinations. Every donor was a Caucasian adult residing in Nashville, Tennessee, USA. Blood was collected by leukapheresis, and PBMCs were isolated by Ficoll-Histopaque density gradient centrifugation and then cryopreserved in liquid nitrogen vapor phase. Analytical flow cytometry was used to check the purity and quantity of each magnetically sorted T cell population. Genomic DNA was isolated from each sorted fraction and quantified by UV absorbance on a Nanodrop 2000c. TCR CDR3 regions were amplified from genomic DNA by multiplex PCR using the deep immunoSEQ assay. For each cell subset, the extracted genomic DNA was distributed evenly across all wells of several immunoSEQ 96-well plates, and each plate served as one replicate. For sorted subsets, around 0.2 ug genomic DNA, equal to about 30,000 T cell genomes, was loaded into each replicate PCR. Purified libraries were measured with a Qubit 3.0 fluorometer, size-checked on a Bioanalyzer 2100, and measured again with the KAPA Library Quantification kit. Each immunoSEQ 96-well plate was sequenced on its own single-read 150-cycle Illumina NextSeq 550 flow cell. On the authors' methods: The immunoSEQ output contained only junctional sequences without quality scores, so filtering could not match that applied to full-length reads. Sequences were annotated with PyIR, a Python wrapper for IgBLAST v1.9, using IMGT germline references to assign V/J genes and CDR3. Reads were filtered out if the reads had weak V/J assignments (E-value above 1e-6), no CDR3, stop codons, out-of-frame junctions, or ambiguous translated residues. V3J clonotypes were defined as sequences sharing an identical inferred V gene, J gene, and CDR3 amino acid sequence. Percentage overlap between repertoires was calculated by dividing the number of shared unique clonotypes by the size of the smaller repertoire. Three approaches were used to assess repertoire richness: RTK rarefaction, the Chao1 estimator, and Recon v2.1 estimates of unobserved clonotypes. Generation probabilities for all TCRbeta clonotypes obtained by the gDNA method from a handful of donors were computed using OLGA. The immuneACCESS repertoire file appears here via TCRdb, limited to in-frame rearrangements. These files lack a portion of the clones; in checked studies, under half of the deficit traces to unresolved V genes, and the cause of the others is not known. From that table come the V and J calls and clone size; the DNA was used to work out D and trimming. This sample has around 2.1 million clones in its table, and 85% to 95% of those were observed once. Around 1.7% of the sample comes from the top ten.

Reading the germline V gene gives CDR1 ENHRY and CDR2 SYGVKD. The CDR3 contains 13 residues, cysteine and phenylalanine counted. CDR3 DNA only is kept here, 39 bases in frame from base 1. Trimming removed 7 bases from V and 4 bases from J, leaving 13 bases between the germline ends. The receptor chain draws on TRBV10-3 and TRBJ1-2, with a tentative D gene TRBD1 over 6 matching bases. This receptor was identified in a young man in good health. Some clones in this sample may be carry-over from other donors' samples. Sequencing was carried out using naive CD8+ T cells from PBMCs. The intended sense of this specimen's cell subset or site label: CD45RA+CCR7+. The nucleotide sequence is TGTGCCATCAATTCGCAGGGGATCTATGGCTACACCTTC. It specifies CAINSQGIYGYTF.